What follows are 7 T cell receptor beta chains derived from one specimen sequenced in a study of tumor-infiltrating lymphocytes in primary liver carcinoma. RNA and DNA were co-extracted from around 20-30 mg of unsorted bulk tissue. TCR beta cDNA came from 400 to 500 ng total RNA, primed with a constant-region primer. A slightly modified ARM-PCR protocol with three nested multiplex PCR rounds produced these TCR beta libraries. Each of the first two PCR rounds ran nine to ten cycles with TRBV1-TRBV30 forward and C-beta reverse primers. One entry per CDR3 protein, called by TCRdb with MiXCR from the multiplex PCR reads. The data show about 120,000 distinct CDR3 sequences, approximately 68% seen once. Material for sequencing was tumor-adjacent normal liver tissue. All receptors derive from a woman aged 55 to 70 with primary liver carcinoma and hepatitis B virus infection.

About this clonotype itself: This likely comes from a read error, as the CDR3 has no conserved phenylalanine or tryptophan at its end. This chain joins TRBV5-5 and TRBJ2-3; possible D gene TRBD1, 6 bases. The CDR3 extends over 14 amino acids. CDR1 and CDR2 from the germline V gene are SGHKS and YYEKEE (reference sequence). The CDR3 region is CASSLLGGPDRQYL. The CDR3, as DNA: TGTGCCAGCAGCTTGTTAGGGGGACCAGATAGGCAGTATTTA.

The CDR3 protein is CASSQDSRGRGTDTQYF. CDR3 nucleotide sequence: TGTGCCAGCAGCCAAGATTCTCGGGGGAGGGGCACAGATACGCAGTATTTT. This chain links TRBV4-2 with TRBJ2-3; 7 bases line up with TRBD2. Germline CDR1 reads LGHNA; CDR2 reads YNFKEQ. This CDR3 is built from 17 residues. V dropped 0 bases and J dropped 1; count of bases not matched to a gene: 7.

This clonotype was counted at least ten times. The chain uses TRBV6-5 and TRBJ1-1; no clear D gene. The V end was cut by 5 bases, the J end by 1 base, with 14 bases between. The CDR3 length is 15 residues. Germline CDR1 MNHEY, CDR2 SVGAGI. The CDR3 region is CASSLIPTWNTEAFF. In DNA, the CDR3 is TGTGCCAGCAGTCTGATTCCGACGTGGAACACTGAAGCTTTCTTT.

This clonotype was seen just once. Lacking the conserved final phenylalanine or tryptophan, this CDR3 likely reflects a read error. The chain has TRBV4-2 and TRBJ1-2; no reliable D call. The CDR3 sequence is 12 residues long. CDR1 and CDR2 from the germline V gene are LGHNA and YNFKEQ. CDR3 in amino acids: CTSSRGDYGYTL. CDR3 DNA sequence: TGTACCAGCAGCCGGGGAGACTATGGCTACACCCTC.

As concerns this clonotype: Just one base apart from a much larger clone, this may be a read error. The rearrangement links TRBV6-6 to TRBJ2-5; no clear D. CDR1 and CDR2 from the germline V gene are MNHNY and SVGAGI (reference sequence). There are 12 residues in the CDR3. V dropped 5 bases and J dropped 4 bases, with 8 bases sitting between them. The CDR3 nucleotides read TGTGCCAGCAGTGAGCACCGAGAGACCCAGTACTTC. Amino acid sequence: CASSEHRETQYF.

About this clonotype itself: One end of the junction does not line up with germline, which may come from a read error. This sequence joins TRBV6-6 and TRBJ1-3; no reliable D call. Germline CDR1 reads MNHNY; CDR2 reads SVGAGI (reference sequence). The CDR3 runs to 15 residues. This CDR3 is CAGSQDGSSGNSIYF. The DNA of the CDR3 is TGTGCCGGCAGCCAGGACGGGAGCTCTGGAAACAGCATATATTTT.

V gene TRBV28 combines with J gene TRBJ1-5; possible D gene TRBD1, 6 bases. With 6 bases removed from V and 6 bases from J, the gap between germline ends came to 18 bases. This CDR3 has 15 amino acids. Germline V gene sequence: CDR1 MDHEN, CDR2 SYDVKM. The CDR3 bases are TGTGCCAGCAGCCTCAGGGGTAGGGACCGTCAGCCCCAGCATTTT. Translation gives CASSLRGRDRQPQHF.